This TCR beta chain was documented in a study of identical twins. Study results and caveats: Out-of-frame TCR alpha sharing observed in monozygotic twins exceeded model estimates. Diverse VJ usage suggested most zero-insertion clonotypes were not invariant T cells. For out-of-frame alpha sequences shared by twins, low generation probability was in excess.

TCRdb reanalysed the 5' RACE reads using MiXCR and keeps one entry per CDR3 protein. The sample has 1.5 million to 2 million distinct CDR3 sequences, about 32% seen once; the top ten hold about 0.25%. The germline V gene has CDR1 DFQATT and CDR2 SNEGSKA (reference sequence). V dropped 6 bases and J dropped 3; count of bases not matched to a gene: 11. The CDR3 extends over 15 amino acids. This clonotype appeared many times. Antigen: not known. The chain carries TRBV20-1 and TRBJ2-7; 10 positions agree with TRBD2. The sample taken for sequencing was cord blood. This TCR came from a newborn girl in good health. CDR3 residues: CSAIAGGRNLYEQYF. The DNA for the CDR3 is TGCAGTGCAATAGCGGGAGGCCGAAACCTCTACGAGCAGTACTTC.